This T cell receptor (beta chain) was profiled in a study of shared clonotypes between healthy human individuals. Broader study findings: Against clonotypes common to all four donors, non-shared ones had lower generation probabilities. Clonotypes that were shared across a few donors made up about 5.1% of naive CD4 clonotypes. The expectation was that sequencing depth would affect clonotype sharing among donors. The sole specimen, blood, was sampled, and tissue repertoires likely differ.

Measured with immunoSEQ multiplex PCR; TCRdb has only the in-frame clones, and not every one. Among around 640,000 clones listed, 96% were seen once. The CDR3 consists of 13 residues. Germline V gives CDR1 SGHKS, CDR2 YYEKEE (reference sequence). Trimming left V 0 bases short and J 6 bases short, with 10 bases between. In the case of this clone: The antigen remains unidentified.

CD8 cells regarded as naive lacked CD45RO, were positively chosen for CCR7, and omitted terminally differentiated effector memory CD45RA+ cells. The sample was naive CD8+ T cells sorted from blood. The chain employs TRBV5-5 and TRBJ2-7; D ambiguous. The origin of this receptor is a young woman in good health. CDR3 residues: CASSLETFSEQYF. The CDR3, as DNA: TGTGCCAGCAGCTTGGAGACATTCTCCGAGCAGTACTTC.